These 7 T cell receptor beta chains were all obtained from the same sample, sequenced in a study of response to subunit inactivated influenza vaccine (dated 2018 in TCRdb). The library was prepared using RT-PCR. The listed sequencing device is Illumina HiSeq 2500. TCRdb itself trimmed the public reads at Q25 with fastp, ran MiXCR and retained productive beta chains. Entries are consolidated by CDR3 protein sequence, retaining the most common genes and DNA. For this sample there are almost 600,000 distinct CDR3 sequences; 13% to 15% appear just once. Jointly, the top ten make up over 8.5% of the sample. The material was PBMCs from blood, obtained 11 to 12 days after vaccination. The receptors stem from a man aged 50 to 59 who received an inactivated influenza vaccine. Donor details come from another sample of the same person, matched by shared clones.

There are a few counts of this clonotype. The chain is built from TRBV2 and TRBJ2-7; D unclear. Germline V gives CDR1 SNHLY, CDR2 FYNNEI. Trimming stripped 2 bases from V and 4 bases from J, with 18 bases between. This CDR3 spans 16 amino acids. CDR3 bases: TGTGCCAGCAGTGAACTGGACCCGGGCCTCGGTTACGAGCAGTACTTC. Translating it yields CASSELDPGLGYEQYF.

This clonotype was detected a few times. The rearrangement links TRBV18 to TRBJ1-1; 10 positions agree with TRBD1. Trimming cost V 3 bases and J 4 bases; bases outside gene matches: 17. Per germline, CDR1 KGHSH and CDR2 LQKENI. The CDR3 loop spans 19 amino acids. CDR3 nucleotide sequence: TGTGCCAGCTCACCTATAATAATGGGACAGGGGAGTCTTGGCACTGAAGCTTTCTTT. This sequence encodes CASSPIIMGQGSLGTEAFF.

This chain uses TRBV6-1 with TRBJ2-1; tentatively, D is TRBD2 (5 bases). The ends were cut back, 2 bases at V and 8 bases at J, with 13 bases in the middle. Germline V gene lookup returns CDR1 MNHNS and CDR2 SASEGT. The CDR3 contains 14 residues. This CDR3 is CASSEWVTIDEQFF. CDR3 bases: TGTGCCAGCAGTGAATGGGTGACTATCGATGAGCAGTTCTTC.

This clonotype was seen more than once but under ten times. V and J are TRBV7-9 and TRBJ1-5, with 9 bases fitting TRBD1. The V gene end was trimmed by 9 bases and the J gene end by 4 bases; junction bases not matched to a gene: 7. The germline gives CDR1 SEHNR, CDR2 FQNEAQ (reference sequence). The CDR3 length is 14 residues. The CDR3 DNA is TGTGCCAGTCAAACAGGGGGCGAGAATCAGCCCCAGCATTTT. It encodes CASQTGGENQPQHF.

This clonotype was observed a handful of times. The chain joins TRBV20-1 to TRBJ1-1; tentative D call: TRBD1 (6 bases). The V gene's germline CDR1 is DFQATT and CDR2 SNEGSKA (reference sequence). The ends were cut back, 6 bases at V and 4 bases at J, with 12 bases in the middle. The CDR3 contains 12 residues. Written as DNA, the CDR3 is TGCAGTGCAAGACAGGTACCCACTGAAGCTTTCTTT. Translation gives CSARQVPTEAFF.

This clonotype was observed a few times. This rearrangement joins TRBV10-3 to TRBJ2-1; 8 nucleotides agree with TRBD2. CDR1 and CDR2 (germline): ENHRY, SYGVKD. The CDR3 length is 13 residues. J was trimmed by 6 bases and V by 9 bases; bases with no gene match: 7. CDR3 protein: CAISAGASNEQFF. DNA for the CDR3: TGTGCCATATCAGCGGGGGCATCCAATGAGCAGTTCTTC.

The genes are TRBV25-1 and TRBJ2-1, with no clear D. The CDR3 is 15 residues long. The germline V gene encodes CDR1 MGHDK and CDR2 SYGVNS. V was shortened by 4 bases and J by 0 bases, with 10 bases between the two germline ends. The CDR3 coding sequence is TGTGCCAGCAGTGGGGTCGGAAGCTCCTACAATGAGCAGTTCTTC. Amino acid sequence: CASSGVGSSYNEQFF.